One sample yielded the 23 T cell receptor beta chains listed below, sequenced in a study of identical twins. TCRdb called the 5' RACE reads again in MiXCR, with one record for every CDR3 protein. The table records hundreds of thousands of distinct CDR3 sequences, around 6.1% of them present only once. Input material: naive T cells sorted from blood. The source of these receptors is a man between 18 and 35 years old in good health.

This clonotype has at least ten counts. V gene TRBV12-3 or TRBV12-4 combines with J gene TRBJ2-3, with TRBD2 identical over 8 bases. The CDR3 loop spans 18 amino acids. Trimming removed 2 bases from V and 0 bases from J; junction bases left unmatched: 10. CDR3 DNA sequence: TGTGCCAGCAGTTTATGGGAGACTAGCGAATCTAGCACAGATACGCAGTATTTT. This gives the protein CASSLWETSESSTDTQYF.

This clonotype was seen a few times. The chain joins TRBV7-7 to TRBJ2-1; 7 positions agree with TRBD2. The length of the CDR3 is 19 residues. The germline V gene has CDR1 SSHAT and CDR2 FNYEAQ (reference sequence). J gave up 3 bases and V 1 base, and 15 bases lay outside the gene matches. This CDR3 reads CASSLGGGWPSGLYNEQFF. CDR3 coding DNA: TGTGCCAGCAGCTTAGGGGGGGGTTGGCCTAGCGGCCTCTACAATGAGCAGTTCTTC.

This clonotype was detected many times. The chain combines TRBV29-1 with TRBJ2-6; 8 bases map to TRBD1. V lost 1 base, J lost 2 bases, and 7 bases stayed unmatched. There are 17 residues in the CDR3. In germline, CDR1 is SQVTM, CDR2 ANQGSEA. The DNA for the CDR3 is TGCAGCGTTGAAGCCAGGGGGCTTAATCCTGGGGCCAACGTCCTGACTTTC. The encoded protein is CSVEARGLNPGANVLTF.

Many counts were recorded for this clonotype. This sequence joins TRBV20-1 and TRBJ1-1, with no clear D. The CDR3 runs to 15 residues. Germline V gene data show CDR1 as DFQATT and CDR2 as SNEGSKA (reference sequence). The V gene lost 0 bases and the J gene lost 8 bases, with 19 bases spanning the gap. The CDR3: CSARDLRKAPVEAFF. The CDR3 DNA reads TGCAGTGCTAGAGATCTAAGGAAGGCACCCGTGGAAGCTTTCTTT.

This clonotype came up many times. This sequence joins TRBV5-1 and TRBJ2-1; TRBD2 agrees at 15 bases. The CDR3 extends over 21 amino acids. Trimming removed 0 bases from V and 0 bases from J; junction bases left unmatched: 10. Looked up from germline, CDR1 is SGHRS and CDR2 is YFSETQ. CDR3 region: CASSLARTSGRAPSSYNEQFF. The CDR3 nucleotides read TGCGCCAGCAGCTTGGCCCGGACTAGCGGGAGGGCCCCTAGCTCCTACAATGAGCAGTTCTTC.

This clonotype appeared many times. V and J are TRBV12-3 or TRBV12-4 and TRBJ2-3; D is possibly TRBD1 or TRBD2 (5 bases each). V was trimmed by 6 bases and J by 1 base, leaving 14 bases between them. The CDR3 runs 15 residues. The CDR3 DNA follows: TGTGCCAGCAGGGGACCCCACCCTGGCACAGATACGCAGTATTTT. As protein: CASRGPHPGTDTQYF.

This clonotype has ten or more counts. J is TRBJ2-7 and V is TRBV6-2 or TRBV6-3, with D tentatively TRBD1 (6 bases). This CDR3 has 14 residues. CDR1 MNHEY and CDR2 SVGEGT come from the germline V gene. V was shortened by 5 bases and J by 6 bases, with 17 bases between the two germline ends. The CDR3 sequence: CASSGSARGFEQYF. The CDR3 bases are TGTGCCAGCAGTGGTAGCGCAAGGGGGTTCGAGCAGTACTTC.

This clonotype was counted at least ten times. Germline and junction disagree at one end, which may indicate a read error. J is TRBJ2-1 and V is TRBV12-3 or TRBV12-4; D is possibly TRBD1 (6 bases). The CDR3 is 13 residues long. The CDR3 nucleotides are TGTGCCAGCAGCTGGGACAACTACGATGAGCAGTTCTTC. Its protein is CASSWDNYDEQFF.

This clonotype has ten or more counts. V is TRBV29-1 and J is TRBJ2-5; tentative D call: TRBD2 (5 bases). V lost 2 bases and J lost 3, with 10 bases in between. The CDR3 sequence is 13 residues long. Germline-derived CDR1 and CDR2 are SQVTM and ANQGSEA. The CDR3 coding sequence is TGCAGCGTTGAAACTAGAACGGAAGAGACCCAGTACTTC. Its protein is CSVETRTEETQYF.

This clonotype was counted ten times or more. V usage is TRBV4-3 and J usage is TRBJ2-6; D is ambiguous. CDR1 is LGHNA and CDR2 is YSLEER in the germline V gene. This CDR3 comprises 19 residues. Trimming took 0 bases from V and 4 from J, leaving 19 bases between them. The CDR3 loop is CASSQDLGRLNTGANVLTF. The CDR3 coding sequence is TGCGCCAGCAGCCAAGACCTCGGCAGATTAAACACCGGGGCCAACGTCCTGACTTTC.

The table lists this clonotype with many counts. The chain is built from TRBV20-1 and TRBJ2-1, with D perhaps TRBD2 (5 bases). With 0 bases removed from V and 4 bases from J, the gap between germline ends came to 13 bases. Per germline, CDR1 DFQATT and CDR2 SNEGSKA (reference sequence). The CDR3 runs 15 residues. CDR3 bases: TGCAGTGCTAGAGATCGGCGGAGACTATACAATGAGCAGTTCTTC. It translates to CSARDRRRLYNEQFF.

This clonotype occurred many times. J is TRBJ1-6 and V is TRBV15; a possible D gene is TRBD1 (6 bases). In germline, CDR1 is LNHNV, CDR2 YYDKDF (reference sequence). The CDR3 is 15 residues long. V lost 0 bases and J 7 bases, leaving 10 bases between the germline ends. CDR3 in DNA: TGTGCCACCAGCAGAGAACGGGACACCAATTCACCCCTCCACTTT. The encoded protein is CATSRERDTNSPLHF.

This clonotype was detected ten times or more. J is TRBJ2-7 and V is TRBV10-3, with 7 bases fitting TRBD1. The junction had 12 bases not matched to a gene; V was cut back by 4 bases and J by 9 bases. In germline, CDR1 is ENHRY, CDR2 SYGVKD. The length of the CDR3 is 14 residues. CDR3 amino acids: CAISGTRDRVAQYV. For the CDR3, the DNA is TGTGCCATCAGTGGGACCCGGGACAGAGTTGCGCAGTACGTC.

This clonotype occurred many times. The rearrangement uses TRBV20-1 and TRBJ2-5, with TRBD2 matching over 7 bases. Germline CDR1 DFQATT, CDR2 SNEGSKA (reference sequence). V was clipped by 0 bases and J by 4 bases; unmatched bases: 5. The CDR3 loop spans 14 amino acids. In DNA, the CDR3 is TGCAGTGCTAGAGAATTGATAGCGGGAGAGACCCAGTACTTC. This translates into CSARELIAGETQYF.

A few counts support this clonotype. CDR3 protein: CASSPGANGASYEQYV. CDR3 nucleotide sequence: TGCGCCAGCAGCCCAGGGGCGAACGGGGCCTCCTACGAGCAGTACGTC. The chain combines TRBV5-1 with TRBJ2-7; weak D call: TRBD1 (6 bases). The length of the CDR3 is 16 residues. V was clipped by 4 bases and J by 0 bases, with 17 bases between them. Germline loops: CDR1 SGHRS, CDR2 YFSETQ.

V is TRBV14 and J is TRBJ2-1; 13 bases fit TRBD2. The junction had 5 bases not matched to a gene; V was cut back by 0 bases and J by 0 bases. The germline V gene has CDR1 SGHDN and CDR2 FVKESK. This CDR3 is 19 amino acids long. The CDR3 DNA reads TGTGCCAGCAGCCAAGATCCTTGGACTAGCGGGAGCTCCTACAATGAGCAGTTCTTC. Translation gives CASSQDPWTSGSSYNEQFF. Drawing the rest from reference TRBV14 and TRBJ2-1, the complete variable domain is EAGVTQFPSHSVIEKGQTVTLRCDPISGHDNLYWYRRVMGKEIKFLLHFVKESKQDESGMPNNRFLAERTGGTYSTLKVQPAELEDSGVYFCASSQDPWTSGSSYNEQFFGPGTRLTVL.

The CDR3 loop is CASSYLGSANTGELFF. DNA for the CDR3: TGTGCCAGCAGCTACCTTGGGAGTGCAAACACCGGGGAGCTGTTTTTT. The rearrangement links TRBV11-2 to TRBJ2-2; maybe TRBD2 (5 bases). The V gene lost 4 bases and the J gene lost 2 bases, with 14 bases spanning the gap. Germline V lookup: CDR1 SGHAT, CDR2 FQNNGV. This CDR3 contains 16 residues.

This clonotype has just a few counts. The rearrangement links TRBV25-1 to TRBJ2-1; the match to TRBD2 covers 10 bases. Germline CDR1 reads MGHDK; CDR2 reads SYGVNS. The CDR3 contains 15 residues. V lost 3 bases to trimming and J lost 4 bases; unmatched junction nucleotides: 3. Here the CDR3 DNA reads TGTGCCAGCAGTGACACGGGACTAGCGTACAATGAGCAGTTCTTC. Protein: CASSDTGLAYNEQFF.

This chain joins TRBV4-1 and TRBJ2-5, with D unclear. Germline V gives CDR1 MGHRA, CDR2 YSYEKL. The V end lost 3 bases, the J end lost 10 bases, and 18 bases lay between the germline ends. The CDR3 is made up of 14 amino acids. The CDR3 reads CASSQIGRSRGQYF. The CDR3 bases are TGCGCCAGCAGCCAGATCGGACGAAGTCGTGGCCAGTACTTC.

This clonotype has at least ten counts. The chain combines TRBV15 with TRBJ1-1, with a tentative D call TRBD1 (6 bases). CDR3 length: 15 amino acids. V lost 0 bases, J lost 4 bases, and 12 bases lay in between. Germline V lookup: CDR1 LNHNV, CDR2 YYDKDF (reference sequence). The chain's CDR3 is CATSRDQGLSTEAFF. As DNA, the CDR3 is TGTGCCACCAGCAGAGACCAGGGGCTGAGCACTGAAGCTTTCTTT.

V usage is TRBV15 and J usage is TRBJ2-2; D unclear. CDR1 and CDR2 from the germline V gene are LNHNV and YYDKDF (reference sequence). The CDR3 has 13 amino acids. The V and J ends lost 0 bases and 6 bases respectively, with 5 bases between them. The CDR3 DNA reads TGTGCCACCAGCAGAGATTTATCCGGGGAGCTGTTTTTT. Protein product: CATSRDLSGELFF.

This clonotype was seen many times. V is TRBV10-3 and J is TRBJ2-1; D uncertain. Trimming pared 6 bases from V and 8 bases from J, leaving 20 bases between. The CDR3 has 15 amino acids. Germline CDR1 is ENHRY and CDR2 is SYGVKD. CDR3 coding DNA: TGTGCCATCAGCCCCCCCCAGAAGAGAAGGGATGAGCAGTTCTTC. Translating it yields CAISPPQKRRDEQFF.

This clonotype was found a few times. CDR3 protein: CASSQALADYEQYF. DNA for the CDR3: TGCGCCAGCAGCCAAGCCCTAGCAGACTACGAGCAGTACTTC. J is TRBJ2-7 and V is TRBV4-3; D might be TRBD2 (5 bases). There are 14 residues in the CDR3. The V end lost 1 base, the J end lost 3 bases, and 10 bases lay between the germline ends. Germline values: CDR1 LGHNA, CDR2 YSLEER.